Presented here are 10 T cell receptor beta chains from one specimen sequenced in a study of OX40 agonist ivuxolimab in advanced cancers. Profiling relied on immunoSEQ multiplex PCR, and the TCRdb table lists in-frame clones only, not all of them. This sample has approximately 71,000 clones; about 83% occur once, and the top ten carry around 0.77%. Sample: CD4+ or CD8+ T cells sorted from blood, taken in a trial of the OX40 agonist ivuxolimab. All receptors derive from an adult with an advanced solid tumor such as melanoma, head and neck, liver or kidney cancer.

V is TRBV6-1 and J is TRBJ1-5; unclear D gene. V was clipped by 8 bases and J by 2 bases, with 16 bases between them. Germline V gene sequence: CDR1 MNHNS, CDR2 SASEGT. The CDR3 is made up of 15 amino acids. CDR3 nucleotide sequence: TGTGCCAGCGGGTCAGCGAGGGAGCGCAATCAGCCCCAGCATTTT. Encoded protein: CASGSARERNQPQHF.

The V and J genes are TRBV2 and TRBJ2-3; no clear D gene. Trimming took 3 bases from V and 6 from J, leaving 7 bases between them. The germline V gene encodes CDR1 SNHLY and CDR2 FYNNEI. The CDR3 contains 12 residues. CDR3 sequence: CASSDDRDTQYF. As DNA, the CDR3 is TGTGCCAGCAGTGACGATCGGGATACGCAGTATTTT.

This clone was observed a single time. The J gene is TRBJ1-2, the V gene TRBV11-2; D may be TRBD1 (5 bases). V gave up 2 bases and J gave up 8 bases, with 12 bases separating them. CDR3 length: 13 amino acids. Germline V gene data show CDR1 as SGHAT and CDR2 as FQNNGV. CDR3 bases: TGTGCCAGCAGCTTAATAACAGGACGCGGCTACACCTTC. This sequence encodes CASSLITGRGYTF.

For the CDR3, the DNA is TGTGCCATCTCCCCCGACAGGGGGGGCACAGATACGCAGTATTTT. As protein: CAISPDRGGTDTQYF. This rearrangement joins TRBV10-3 to TRBJ2-3, with TRBD1 matching over 9 bases. Trimming removed 8 bases from V and 1 base from J; junction bases left unmatched: 7. Germline V gives CDR1 ENHRY, CDR2 SYGVKD. This CDR3 is 15 amino acids long.

The chain couples TRBV10-3 to TRBJ1-5; possible D gene TRBD1, 5 bases. The CDR3 spans 14 residues. The V end lost 10 bases, the J end lost 1 base, and 14 bases lay between the germline ends. Per the germline V gene, CDR1 is ENHRY and CDR2 is SYGVKD. The CDR3 nucleotides are TGTGCCACCGCAGGGTTAGAGAGCAATCAGCCCCAGCATTTT. Translating it yields CATAGLESNQPQHF.

A remark on this clone: A junction boundary mismatches the germline segment, possibly from a read error. V usage is TRBV6-1 and J usage is TRBJ2-5; D uncertain. CDR3 length: 17 amino acids. Per germline, CDR1 MNHNS and CDR2 SASEGT. The CDR3 DNA is TGTGCCAGCACTGAACTCGACTGGGCGCAGCTTGGAGAGACCCAGTACTTC. It yields the protein CASTELDWAQLGETQYF.

The chain recombines TRBV5-4 with TRBJ1-2; 7 bases match TRBD1. V trimming: 2 bases; J trimming: 9 bases; junction bases outside the gene matches: 10. The CDR3 is 14 amino acids. Germline CDR1 and CDR2: SGHNT and YYREEE (reference sequence). CDR3: CASSLTGARKSYTF. CDR3 coding DNA: TGTGCCAGCAGCTTAACAGGGGCCAGGAAGAGCTACACCTTC. Together with reference TRBV5-4 and TRBJ1-2, the CDR3 gives the full variable domain: ETGVTQSPTHLIKTRGQQVTLRCSSQSGHNTVSWYQQALGQGPQFIFQYYREEENGRGNFPPRFSGLQFPNYSSELNVNALELDDSALYLCASSLTGARKSYTFGSGTRLTVV.

This sequence joins TRBV7-3 and TRBJ2-1; a possible D gene is TRBD2 (6 bases). The CDR3 is 15 amino acids. Trimming pared 2 bases from V and 0 bases from J, leaving 8 bases between. Germline V gives CDR1 SGHTA, CDR2 FQGTGA. The DNA for the CDR3 is TGTGCCAGCAGCTTAGTTAGCGGCTCCTACAATGAGCAGTTCTTC. Protein product: CASSLVSGSYNEQFF.

CDR3 sequence reads: CASSPWGSSNEQYF. The DNA for the CDR3 is TGTGCCAGCAGCCCATGGGGGAGTAGCAACGAGCAGTACTTC. The V and J genes are TRBV7-9 and TRBJ2-7, with D possibly being TRBD1 or TRBD2 (5 bases each). CDR1 and CDR2 (germline): SEHNR, FQNEAQ (reference sequence). This CDR3 has 14 amino acids. The ends were cut back, 5 bases at V and 5 bases at J, with 16 bases in the middle.

This chain connects TRBV7-2 to TRBJ2-7; the D is unclear. The CDR3 totals 13 residues. The V end was cut by 1 base, the J end by 3 bases, with 7 bases between. Germline lookup yields CDR1 SGHTA and CDR2 FQGNSA. CDR3 nucleotide sequence: TGTGCCAGCAGCTTAGGGTTCGGCTACGAGCAGTACTTC. Amino acid sequence: CASSLGFGYEQYF.